The T cell receptor (beta chain) under discussion was sequenced for a study of T-cell reconstitution after alpha-beta-depleted transplantation in children. A TCRbeta library incorporating unique molecular identifiers was prepared. A single record per CDR3 protein comes from TCRdb applying MiXCR to the PCR reads. The repertoire holds 530,000 or so distinct CDR3 sequences, with more than 20% as singletons. The germline V and J ends were trimmed by 0 bases and 8 bases, with 12 bases remaining between them. CDR3 size: 14 residues. Germline V gives CDR1 SGHRS, CDR2 YFSETQ. General study points: Surviving recipient T cells and thymic progenitors underlay high day-60 TCRbeta diversity in some patients.

This clonotype was counted between two and nine times. Its target is not known. This specimen consisted of PBMCs, obtained before TCRalphabeta/CD19-depleted stem cell transplant. The genes are TRBV5-1 and TRBJ2-1; D ambiguous. The clonotype originates from a boy in the first two years of life with Wiskott-Aldrich syndrome, due to receive a stem cell transplant. CDR3 DNA: TGCGCCAGCAGCTTGGCGGGCCCAATCGATGAGCAGTTCTTC. Protein sequence: CASSLAGPIDEQFF.